Listed below are T cell receptor beta chains from one sample, sequenced in a study of cytomegalovirus exposure and HLA in healthy donors. The assay was immunoSEQ multiplex PCR, and TCRdb's table has in-frame clones only and misses some. The repertoire consists of around 76,000 clones, with about 73% occurring once and the leading ten covering roughly 9.8%. Material for sequencing was PBMCs. These receptors were obtained from a woman in her 50s in good health and CMV-seropositive. CDR3s include the opening cysteine and the closing phenylalanine or tryptophan. The D gene is left open where the match is weak. Rows give clone size only sometimes, using once, few, many, or a class for an expanded clone.

j_call | v_call | d_call | clone_size | cdr3_aa | cdr3_nt
TRBJ1-1 | TRBV25-1 | TRBD1 | - | CASSQPGTDYTEAFF | TGTGCCAGCAGTCAACCCGGGACAGACTACACTGAAGCTTTCTTT
TRBJ2-1 | TRBV5-4 | - | few | CASSLDSLGDEQFF | TGTGCCAGCAGCTTGGATTCCTTAGGAGATGAGCAGTTCTTC
TRBJ2-2 | TRBV7-2 | TRBD2 | - | CATKAGGADTGELFF | TGTGCCACCAAAGCGGGGGGGGCCGACACCGGGGAGCTGTTTTTT
TRBJ1-5 | TRBV4-2 | - | - | CASSQDGRGSSQPQHF | TGTGCCAGCAGCCAAGATGGCCGGGGTAGTTCTCAGCCCCAGCATTTT
TRBJ1-4 | TRBV28 | TRBD1 | - | CASRGTGAMATNEKLFF | TGTGCCAGCAGGGGGACAGGGGCAATGGCAACTAATGAAAAACTGTTTTTT
TRBJ1-1 | TRBV6-5 | - | - | CASSYLGARATEAFF | TGTGCCAGCAGCTACCTGGGGGCAAGGGCCACTGAAGCTTTCTTT
TRBJ1-5 | TRBV27 | - | - | CASGRGNNQPQHF | TGTGCCAGCGGCAGGGGAAACAATCAGCCCCAGCATTTT
TRBJ1-6 | TRBV7-2 | - | few | CASSFGQSHSPLHF | TGTGCCAGCAGCTTTGGGCAGAGTCATTCACCCCTCCACTTT
TRBJ2-1 | TRBV4-1 | - | - | CASSPRETGYSYNEQFF | TGCGCCAGCAGCCCGAGGGAAACAGGGTACTCCTACAATGAGCAGTTCTTC
TRBJ2-3 | TRBV5-8 | TRBD2 | - | CASSFPRLADTQYF | TGTGCCAGCAGCTTTCCCCGACTAGCCGATACGCAGTATTTT
TRBJ2-3 | TRBV2 | - | few | CASRQSTDTQYF | TGTGCCAGCAGGCAGAGCACAGATACGCAGTATTTT
TRBJ1-6 | TRBV7-2 | - | - | CASSLSLGDNSPLHF | TGTGCCAGCAGCTTATCGCTGGGCGATAATTCACCCCTCCACTTT
TRBJ1-1 | TRBV15 | - | - | CATSRDRVRGEAFF | TGTGCCACCAGCAGAGACAGGGTCAGGGGTGAAGCTTTCTTT
TRBJ2-2 | TRBV7-2 | - | - | CASRDRGNTGELFF | TGTGCCAGCAGAGATCGGGGGAACACCGGGGAGCTGTTTTTT
TRBJ2-2 | TRBV7-9 | - | - | CASSLGAETGELFF | TGTGCCAGCAGCTTAGGGGCAGAGACCGGGGAGCTGTTTTTT
TRBJ2-7 | TRBV7-9 | TRBD2 | - | CASSLISGRGSYEQYF | TGTGCCAGCAGCTTAATTAGCGGGAGGGGCTCCTACGAGCAGTACTTC
TRBJ2-3 | TRBV6-5 | TRBD2 | once | CATSGLVKRDTQYF | TGTGCCACCTCCGGACTAGTGAAGCGAGATACGCAGTATTTT
TRBJ1-4 | TRBV9 | - | - | CASSVVGQRGEKLFF | TGTGCCAGCAGCGTAGTTGGGCAGAGGGGGGAAAAACTGTTTTTT
TRBJ1-1 | TRBV30 | TRBD1 | - | CAWSNRDRNTEAFF | TGTGCCTGGAGTAACAGGGACAGGAACACTGAAGCTTTCTTT
TRBJ1-2 | TRBV7-5 | - | - | CARMNRSGIYGYTF | TGTGCCAGAATGAACAGGTCTGGTATTTATGGCTACACCTTC
TRBJ2-1 | TRBV6-1 | TRBD1 | - | CASSEPGQGFVAYNEQFF | TGTGCCAGCAGTGAACCGGGACAGGGGTTTGTAGCCTACAATGAGCAGTTCTTC
TRBJ2-3 | TRBV7-3 | TRBD2 | few | CASPRMGGRGTQYF | TGTGCCAGCCCCCGAATGGGCGGGAGAGGCACGCAGTATTTT
TRBJ2-1 | TRBV12-5 | - | once | CASGPDRTSYNEQFF | TGTGCTAGTGGTCCCGACCGGACTTCCTACAATGAGCAGTTCTTC
TRBJ1-2 | TRBV27 | TRBD1 | - | CASSFTGARGYTF | TGTGCCAGCAGTTTCACAGGGGCTCGAGGCTACACCTTC
TRBJ1-2 | TRBV5-6 | - | - | CASSLDADYGYTF | TGTGCCAGCAGCTTGGATGCGGATTATGGCTACACCTTC
TRBJ1-2 | TRBV15 | - | few | CATSRENREGYTF | TGTGCCACCAGCAGAGAAAACAGGGAGGGCTACACCTTC
TRBJ1-2 | TRBV28 | - | - | CASRPIRSGSSGYGYTF | TGTGCCAGCAGACCTATCAGAAGCGGCTCTTCAGGCTATGGCTACACCTTC
TRBJ1-4 | TRBV7-9 | TRBD1 | - | CASSARDSNEKLFF | TGTGCCAGCAGCGCCCGGGACAGCAATGAAAAACTGTTTTTT
TRBJ1-5 | TRBV30 | TRBD1 | - | CAWSVQGDQPQHF | TGTGCCTGGAGTGTACAGGGGGATCAGCCCCAGCATTTT
TRBJ1-2 | TRBV2 | - | - | CASRGQGYGYTF | TGTGCCAGCCGCGGCCAGGGCTATGGCTACACCTTC
TRBJ2-1 | TRBV5-4 | TRBD2 | - | CASSGSLAGATNEQFF | TGTGCCAGCAGTGGGTCACTAGCGGGGGCCACCAATGAGCAGTTCTTC
TRBJ2-2 | TRBV4-3 | - | once | CASSGGAGELFF | TGCGCCAGCAGCGGCGGGGCCGGGGAGCTGTTTTTT
TRBJ1-1 | TRBV4-3 | - | - | CASSPGKGATEAFF | TGCGCCAGCAGCCCAGGCAAAGGGGCGACTGAAGCTTTCTTT
TRBJ2-7 | TRBV7-9 | - | - | CASSLAGQLTYEQYF | TGTGCCAGCAGCTTAGCCGGACAGCTGACCTACGAGCAGTACTTC
TRBJ2-3 | TRBV4-1 | - | - | CASSLLGTDTQYF | TGCGCCAGCAGCCTACTGGGCACAGATACGCAGTATTTT
TRBJ2-1 | TRBV9 | TRBD2 | - | CASSAQGLAGEYNEQFF | TGTGCCAGCAGCGCCCAGGGACTAGCGGGAGAGTACAATGAGCAGTTCTTC
TRBJ2-2 | TRBV5-4 | TRBD1 | once | CASSQTGLTTGELFF | TGTGCCAGCAGCCAGACAGGGTTAACGACAGGGGAGCTGTTTTTT
TRBJ1-1 | TRBV18 | - | - | CASSSETEAFF | TGTGCCAGCTCATCTGAGACTGAAGCTTTCTTT
TRBJ1-1 | TRBV19 | - | - | CASSMESGGVAANTEAFF | TGTGCCAGTAGTATGGAGTCGGGGGGCGTAGCGGCGAACACTGAAGCTTTCTTT
TRBJ2-1 | TRBV10-3 | TRBD1 | - | CAISPGTGTYNEQFF | TGTGCCATCAGTCCCGGGACAGGGACCTACAATGAGCAGTTCTTC
TRBJ2-3 | TRBV30 | TRBD2 | - | CAWSVRSGYGDTQYF | TGTGCCTGGAGTGTACGTAGCGGGTATGGAGATACGCAGTATTTT
TRBJ1-3 | TRBV6-5 | TRBD1 | few | CASRGDRAGGNTIYF | TGTGCCAGCAGGGGGGACAGGGCGGGTGGAAACACCATATATTTT
TRBJ1-1 | TRBV5-4 | TRBD1 | - | CASRLQGAGTEAFF | TGTGCCAGCAGGTTACAGGGGGCTGGCACTGAAGCTTTCTTT
TRBJ1-2 | TRBV28 | TRBD1 | - | CASSNGQGIYGYTF | TGTGCCAGCAGTAATGGACAGGGGATCTATGGCTACACCTTC
TRBJ2-1 | TRBV6-1 | TRBD2 | few | CSSGTMVNEQFF | TGTTCATCGGGGACTATGGTCAATGAGCAGTTCTTC
TRBJ1-1 | TRBV19 | - | - | CASSTPPSGNTEAFF | TGTGCCAGTAGTACCCCACCGAGTGGGAACACTGAAGCTTTCTTT
TRBJ2-5 | TRBV10-3 | - | once | CAISGQAQETQYF | TGTGCCATCAGTGGGCAGGCTCAAGAGACCCAGTACTTC
TRBJ2-5 | TRBV6-5 | - | - | CASSYGQFQETQYF | TGTGCCAGCAGTTACGGGCAGTTTCAAGAGACCCAGTACTTC
TRBJ1-2 | TRBV13 | - | - | CASSLRASQEYYGYTF | TGTGCCAGCAGCTTAAGGGCCTCACAGGAGTACTATGGCTACACCTTC
TRBJ1-6 | TRBV9 | - | - | CASSVDTPYNSPLHF | TGTGCCAGCAGCGTAGATACTCCCTATAATTCACCCCTCCACTTT
TRBJ1-2 | TRBV10-3 | - | - | CAISESTGQPAGYTF | TGTGCCATCAGTGAATCGACAGGACAGCCCGCAGGCTACACCTTC
TRBJ1-2 | TRBV5-1 | - | - | CASSLTAGTYSYTF | TGCGCCAGCAGCTTGACAGCGGGCACTTACAGCTACACCTTC
TRBJ2-5 | TRBV14 | - | - | CASSQFIVQQETQYF | TGTGCCAGCAGCCAATTTATAGTCCAACAAGAGACCCAGTACTTC
TRBJ2-1 | TRBV7-9 | TRBD1 | - | CASSPRDRGLGNEQFF | TGTGCCAGCAGCCCCCGGGACAGGGGACTCGGTAATGAGCAGTTCTTC
TRBJ1-1 | TRBV19 | - | - | CASSRFTPDAEGAFF | TGTGCCAGTAGTCGTTTCACACCGGATGCGGAGGGAGCTTTCTTT